This T cell receptor (beta chain) was profiled in a study of immune cell composition in non-small cell lung cancer. The V and J ends lost 7 bases and 4 bases respectively, with 10 bases between them. Germline CDR1 is LNHDA and CDR2 is SQIVND (reference sequence). This CDR3 is 12 amino acids long. The protocol was immunoSEQ multiplex PCR, while the TCRdb copy is restricted to in-frame clones and leaves out a portion. The repertoire has around 6,700 clones, under 75% of them found once; the top ten carry around 4.5%. The receptor was derived from a human donor with non-small cell lung cancer. Sample: lung tumor tissue. V gene TRBV19 combines with J gene TRBJ1-2, with D maybe TRBD1 (5 bases). CDR3 protein: CASNGGSYGYTF. In DNA, the CDR3 is TGTGCCAGTAATGGGGGGAGCTATGGCTACACCTTC. Filled out from reference TRBV19 and TRBJ1-2, the complete variable domain reads DGGITQSPKYLFRKEGQNVTLSCEQNLNHDAMYWYRQDPGQGLRLIYYSQIVNDFQKGDIAEGYSVSREKKESFPLTVTSAQKNPTAFYLCASNGGSYGYTFGSGTRLTVV.